These 8 T cell receptor beta chains share one sample of origin, sequenced in a study of patients and donors after allogeneic stem cell transplantation. TCRdb passed the RT-PCR reads through MiXCR, listing each CDR3 protein once. The data hold some 960,000 distinct CDR3 sequences, with more than 15% observed a single time. Material for sequencing was blood, either unsorted or a sorted T cell fraction (not recorded which). The source of these receptors is a human donor who was either an allogeneic HSCT recipient or a stem cell or donor lymphocyte infusion donor (not recorded which). It is not recorded whose cells these are; they may come from a transplant donor.

V is TRBV20-1 and J is TRBJ2-1; D possibly corresponds to TRBD1 (6 bases). Germline V gene data show CDR1 as DFQATT and CDR2 as SNEGSKA (reference sequence). There are 11 residues in the CDR3. Trimming took 5 bases from V and 9 from J, leaving 11 bases between them. CDR3 region: CSADTGFEQFF. In DNA, the CDR3 is TGCAGTGCTGATACAGGGTTTGAGCAGTTCTTC.

This clonotype was observed a few times. This sequence joins TRBV12-3 or TRBV12-4 and TRBJ2-5; D may match TRBD1 or TRBD2 (6 bases each). The CDR3 is 13 amino acids. Trimming left V 7 bases short and J 4 bases short, with 13 bases between. The CDR3 is CASTIGGRETQYF. The CDR3 DNA is TGTGCCAGCACAATTGGGGGGCGAGAGACCCAGTACTTC.

V and J are TRBV7-2 and TRBJ2-7, with D perhaps TRBD2 (7 bases). The CDR3 has 14 amino acids. Germline V gives CDR1 SGHTA, CDR2 FQGNSA. Deletions cut 1 base from V and 6 bases from J, with 13 bases between. CDR3 sequence reads: CASSLVRGAGEQYF. As DNA, the CDR3 is TGTGCCAGCAGCTTAGTTCGGGGGGCGGGCGAGCAGTACTTC.

The chain is built from TRBV20-1 and TRBJ2-3; D perhaps matches TRBD2 (5 bases). The CDR3 has 15 residues. CDR1 DFQATT and CDR2 SNEGSKA come from the germline V gene (reference sequence). Trimming removed 5 bases from V and 1 base from J, with 16 bases in between. Written as DNA, the CDR3 is TGCAGTGCTCCACTCGGTGGGAGTGGCACAGATACGCAGTATTTT. Protein product: CSAPLGGSGTDTQYF.

The chain links TRBV20-1 to TRBJ2-3; 11 bases match TRBD2. J was trimmed by 1 base and V by 4 bases; bases with no gene match: 1. The CDR3 consists of 14 residues. The germline V gene encodes CDR1 DFQATT and CDR2 SNEGSKA (reference sequence). Here the CDR3 DNA reads TGCAGTGCTAAACTAGCGGGGGGCACAGATACGCAGTATTTT. Residues: CSAKLAGGTDTQYF.

This clonotype was seen a handful of times. The CDR3 sequence is CASTKGGTDTQYF. The CDR3 DNA is TGTGCCAGCACCAAAGGGGGCACAGATACGCAGTATTTT. The chain couples TRBV27 to TRBJ2-3; D is possibly TRBD1 (5 bases). This CDR3 region has 13 residues. Germline CDR1 is MNHEY and CDR2 is SMNVEV (reference sequence). V gave up 7 bases and J gave up 1 base, with 9 bases separating them.

This clonotype was picked up many times. V is TRBV12-3 or TRBV12-4 and J is TRBJ2-3; TRBD2 is a possible D gene (6 bases). V was cut by 5 bases and J by 0 bases, with 15 bases left in between. The CDR3 covers 16 residues. The CDR3 protein is CASSPRGTSSTDTQYF. The CDR3 nucleotides read TGTGCCAGCAGTCCGCGGGGAACCTCTAGCACAGATACGCAGTATTTT.

This clonotype was detected a few times. The CDR3 DNA is TGCGCCAGCAGCCCCGTACAGGGTAATCAGCCCCAGCATTTT. It is translated as CASSPVQGNQPQHF. The V and J genes are TRBV4-1 and TRBJ1-5; TRBD1 might be the D (6 bases). Trimming took 4 bases from V and 4 from J, leaving 11 bases between them. The germline gives CDR1 MGHRA, CDR2 YSYEKL. The CDR3 contains 14 residues.